The present entry profiles one TCR beta chain with its context. Its antigen is not identified. The sample is drawn from a study of tissue T cells after allogeneic stem cell transplantation. Overall study context: This research-autopsy study prospectively enrolled adult allogeneic hematopoietic cell transplant recipients with steroid-refractory graft-versus-host disease.

V was cut by 3 bases and J by 6 bases, with 20 bases left in between. Germline loops: CDR1 SGHVS, CDR2 FQNEAQ. The CDR3 consists of 17 residues. TCRdb's copy holds only in-frame clones and misses some; the assay was immunoSEQ multiplex PCR. The sample contains about 43,000 clones, around 90% of which appear only once. The study's findings and limits: Anatomically similar tissues had similar TCR repertoires within each patient.

The sequence came from a woman between 35 and 75 years old who later had graft-versus-host disease after an allogeneic stem cell transplant. This sequence joins TRBV7-8 and TRBJ1-4, with D possibly TRBD1 on 5 matching bases. The starting material was blood, obtained before transplantation. The CDR3 bases are TGTGCCAGCAGCTTTGGTCCATGGCAGGACACCTATGAAAAACTGTTTTTT. This codes for CASSFGPWQDTYEKLFF.